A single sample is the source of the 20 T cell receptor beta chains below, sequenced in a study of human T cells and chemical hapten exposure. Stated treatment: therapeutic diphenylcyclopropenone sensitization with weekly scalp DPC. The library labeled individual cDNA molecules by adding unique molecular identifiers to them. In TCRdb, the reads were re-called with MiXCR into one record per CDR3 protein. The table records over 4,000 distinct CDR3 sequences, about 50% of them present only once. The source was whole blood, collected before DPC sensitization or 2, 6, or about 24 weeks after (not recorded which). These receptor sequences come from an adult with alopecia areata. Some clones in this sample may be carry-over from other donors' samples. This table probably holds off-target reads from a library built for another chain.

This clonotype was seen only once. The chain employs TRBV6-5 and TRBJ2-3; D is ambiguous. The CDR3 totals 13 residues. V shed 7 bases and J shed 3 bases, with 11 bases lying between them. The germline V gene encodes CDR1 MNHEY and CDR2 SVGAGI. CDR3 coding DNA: TGTGCCAGCATAAGTCCAGGAACAGATACGCAGTATTTT. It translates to CASISPGTDTQYF.

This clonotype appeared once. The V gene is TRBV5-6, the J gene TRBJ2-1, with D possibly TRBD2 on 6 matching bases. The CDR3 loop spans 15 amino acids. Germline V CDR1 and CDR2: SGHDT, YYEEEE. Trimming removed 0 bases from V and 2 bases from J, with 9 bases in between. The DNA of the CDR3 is TGTGCCAGCAGCTTGGTAGCGGCACCCTACAATGAGCAGTTCTTC. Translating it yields CASSLVAAPYNEQFF.

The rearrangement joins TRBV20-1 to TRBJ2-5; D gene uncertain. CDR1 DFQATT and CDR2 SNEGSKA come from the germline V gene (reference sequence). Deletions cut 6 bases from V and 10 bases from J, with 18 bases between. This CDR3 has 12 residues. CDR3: CSASSPSNLQYF. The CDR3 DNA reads TGCAGTGCCTCGTCACCGTCCAATCTCCAGTACTTC.

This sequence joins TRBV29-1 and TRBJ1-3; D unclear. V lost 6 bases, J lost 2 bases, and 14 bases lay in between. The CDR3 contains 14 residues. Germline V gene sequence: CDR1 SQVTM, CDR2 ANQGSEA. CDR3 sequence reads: CSVAGSETGNTIYF. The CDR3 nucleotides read TGCAGCGTCGCCGGTTCCGAGACTGGAAACACCATATATTTT. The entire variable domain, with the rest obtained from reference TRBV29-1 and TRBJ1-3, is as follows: SAVISQKPSRDICQRGTSLTIQCQVDSQVTMMFWYRQQPGQSLTLIATANQGSEATYESGFVIDKFPISRPNLTFSTLTVSNMSPEDSSIYLCSVAGSETGNTIYFGEGSWLTVV.

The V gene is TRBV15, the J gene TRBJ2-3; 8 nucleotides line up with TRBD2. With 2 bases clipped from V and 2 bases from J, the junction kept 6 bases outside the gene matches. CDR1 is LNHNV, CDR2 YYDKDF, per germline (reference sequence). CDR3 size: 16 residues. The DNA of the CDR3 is TGTGCCACCAGCAGATTCCTAGCGGGCCCCACAGATACGCAGTATTTT. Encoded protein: CATSRFLAGPTDTQYF.

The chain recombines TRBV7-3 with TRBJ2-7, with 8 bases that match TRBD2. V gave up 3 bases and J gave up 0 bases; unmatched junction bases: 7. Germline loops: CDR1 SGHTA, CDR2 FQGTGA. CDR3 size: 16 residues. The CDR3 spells CASSLVTGLDSYEQYF. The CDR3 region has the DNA TGTGCCAGCAGCTTGGTTACGGGACTAGACTCCTACGAGCAGTACTTC.

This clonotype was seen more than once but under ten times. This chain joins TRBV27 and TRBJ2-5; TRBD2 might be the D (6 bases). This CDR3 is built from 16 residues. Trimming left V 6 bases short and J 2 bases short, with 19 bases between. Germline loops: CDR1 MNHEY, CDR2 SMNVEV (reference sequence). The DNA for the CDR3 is TGTGCCAGCAGCCGCTCCGCCGGGAGCCGACAAGAGACCCAGTACTTC. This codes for CASSRSAGSRQETQYF.

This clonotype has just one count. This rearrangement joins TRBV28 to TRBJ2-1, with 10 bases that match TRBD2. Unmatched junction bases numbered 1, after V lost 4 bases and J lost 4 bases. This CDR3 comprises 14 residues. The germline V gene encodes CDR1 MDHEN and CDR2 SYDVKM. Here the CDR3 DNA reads TGTGCCAGCAGTTCAGCGGGAGGGTACAATGAGCAGTTCTTC. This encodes CASSSAGGYNEQFF.

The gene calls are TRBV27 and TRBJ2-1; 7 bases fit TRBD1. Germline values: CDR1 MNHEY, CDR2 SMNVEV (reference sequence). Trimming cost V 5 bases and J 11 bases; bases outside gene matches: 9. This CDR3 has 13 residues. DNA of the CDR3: TGTGCCAGCAGTCCCGACAGGGCAGAGAAGCAGTTCTTC. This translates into CASSPDRAEKQFF.

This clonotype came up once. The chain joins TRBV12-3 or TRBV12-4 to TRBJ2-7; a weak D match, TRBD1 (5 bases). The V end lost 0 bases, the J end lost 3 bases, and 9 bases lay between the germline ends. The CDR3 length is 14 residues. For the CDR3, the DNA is TGTGCCAGCAGTTTAGCGGGGCCGGGCTACGAGCAGTACTTC. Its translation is CASSLAGPGYEQYF.

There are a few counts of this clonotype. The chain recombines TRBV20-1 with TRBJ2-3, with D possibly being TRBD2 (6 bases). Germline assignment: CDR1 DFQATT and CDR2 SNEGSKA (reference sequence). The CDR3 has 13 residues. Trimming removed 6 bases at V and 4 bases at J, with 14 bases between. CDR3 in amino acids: CSARLERADTQYF. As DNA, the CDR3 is TGCAGTGCCAGACTAGAGAGGGCAGATACGCAGTATTTT.

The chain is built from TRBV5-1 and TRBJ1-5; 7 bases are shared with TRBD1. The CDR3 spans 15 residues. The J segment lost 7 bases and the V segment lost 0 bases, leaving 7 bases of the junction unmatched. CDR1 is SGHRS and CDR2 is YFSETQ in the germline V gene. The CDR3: CASSLAGQSFQPQHF. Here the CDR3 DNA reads TGCGCCAGCAGCTTGGCGGGACAGTCCTTCCAGCCCCAGCATTTT.

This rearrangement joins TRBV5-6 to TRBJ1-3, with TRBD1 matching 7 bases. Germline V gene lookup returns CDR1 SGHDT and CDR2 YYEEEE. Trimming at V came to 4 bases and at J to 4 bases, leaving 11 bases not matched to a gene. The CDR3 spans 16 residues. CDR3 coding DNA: TGTGCCAGCAGCCTACGAAGACAGGGACTCGGAAACACCATATATTTT. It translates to CASSLRRQGLGNTIYF.

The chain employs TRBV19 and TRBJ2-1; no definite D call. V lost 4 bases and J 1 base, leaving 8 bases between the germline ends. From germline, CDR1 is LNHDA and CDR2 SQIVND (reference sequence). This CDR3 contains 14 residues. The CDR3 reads CASSKGLSYNEQFF. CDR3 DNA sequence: TGTGCCAGTAGTAAGGGCTTATCCTACAATGAGCAGTTCTTC.

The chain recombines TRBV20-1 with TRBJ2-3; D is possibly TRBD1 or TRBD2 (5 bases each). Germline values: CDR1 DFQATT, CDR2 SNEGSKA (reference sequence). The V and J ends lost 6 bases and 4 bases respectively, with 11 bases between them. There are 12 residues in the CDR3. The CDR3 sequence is CSATQGADTQYF. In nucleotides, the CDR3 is TGCAGTGCCACGCAGGGAGCAGATACGCAGTATTTT.

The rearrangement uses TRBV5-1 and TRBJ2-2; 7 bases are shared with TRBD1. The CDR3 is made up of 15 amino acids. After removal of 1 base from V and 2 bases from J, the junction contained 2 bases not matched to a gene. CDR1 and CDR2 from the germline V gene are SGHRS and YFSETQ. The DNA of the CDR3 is TGCGCCAGCAGCTTGAGACAGGGAAACACCGGGGAGCTGTTTTTT. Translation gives CASSLRQGNTGELFF.

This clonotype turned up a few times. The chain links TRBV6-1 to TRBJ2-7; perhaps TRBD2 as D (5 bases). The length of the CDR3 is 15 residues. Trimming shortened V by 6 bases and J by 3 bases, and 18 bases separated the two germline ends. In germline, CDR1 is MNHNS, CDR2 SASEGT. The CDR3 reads CASRITGNARYEQYF. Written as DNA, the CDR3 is TGTGCCAGCAGAATAACCGGGAATGCCCGCTACGAGCAGTACTTC.

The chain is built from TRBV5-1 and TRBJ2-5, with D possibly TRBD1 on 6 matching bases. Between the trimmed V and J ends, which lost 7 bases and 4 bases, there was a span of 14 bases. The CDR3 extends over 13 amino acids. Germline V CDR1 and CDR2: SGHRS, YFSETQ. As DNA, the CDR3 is TGCGCCAGCGGAAACTACAGGGCAGAGACCCAGTACTTC. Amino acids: CASGNYRAETQYF.

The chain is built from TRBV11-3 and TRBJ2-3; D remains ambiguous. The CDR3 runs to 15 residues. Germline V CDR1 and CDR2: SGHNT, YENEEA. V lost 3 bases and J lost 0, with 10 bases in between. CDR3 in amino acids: CASSFHQSSTDTQYF. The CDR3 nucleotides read TGTGCCAGCAGCTTTCATCAATCTAGCACAGATACGCAGTATTTT.

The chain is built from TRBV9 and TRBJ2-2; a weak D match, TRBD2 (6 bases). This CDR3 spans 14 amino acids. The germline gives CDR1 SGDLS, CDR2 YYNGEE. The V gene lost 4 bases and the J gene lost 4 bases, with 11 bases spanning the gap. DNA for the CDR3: TGTGCCAGCAGCTACCGGGGGTCCACCGGGGAGCTGTTTTTT. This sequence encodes CASSYRGSTGELFF.